Below, 6 T cell receptor beta chains from the same sample are listed, as sequenced in a study of a mutant IDH1 vaccine in newly diagnosed glioma. Their specific antigens are unknown. Sequenced by immunoSEQ multiplex PCR; TCRdb stores in-frame clones only, minus some. The table has 30,000 to 35,000 clones, approximately 50% seen once. Documented time point: week 5, during vaccination. A 20-mer mutant IDH1 peptide at 300 ug was injected subcutaneously with topical imiquimod. Specimen: PBMCs, collected from a glioma patient whose treatment included an IDH1 peptide vaccine. The receptor source for this set is a woman between 18 and 30 years old with glioma.

V is TRBV27 and J is TRBJ2-7; TRBD1 matches 8 bases. Germline V gives CDR1 MNHEY, CDR2 SMNVEV (reference sequence). The CDR3 has 16 residues. The junction had 6 bases not matched to a gene; V was cut back by 2 bases and J by 0 bases. Written as DNA, the CDR3 is TGTGCCAGCAGTTTACTACGGACAGGGAGCTCCTACGAGCAGTACTTC. Amino acids: CASSLLRTGSSYEQYF.

The chain joins TRBV23-1 to TRBJ2-7, with 8 bases matching TRBD1. TRBV23-1 has ORF status, its function being uncertain. This CDR3 contains 11 residues. The CDR3, as DNA: TGCGGGGACAGGAAAACCTACGAGCAGTACTTC. As protein: CGDRKTYEQYF.

The CDR3 DNA reads TGTGCCAGCAGCGTCGCGCCCACCTACGAGCAGTACTTC. It encodes CASSVAPTYEQYF. The rearrangement joins TRBV9 to TRBJ2-7; no firm D call. The CDR3 is 13 amino acids. Per germline, CDR1 SGDLS and CDR2 YYNGEE. Trimming removed 2 bases from V and 2 bases from J, with 8 bases in between. The full variable domain, in which reference TRBV9 and TRBJ2-7 provide the parts outside the CDR3, is DSGVTQTPKHLITATGQRVTLRCSPRSGDLSVYWYQQSLDQGLQFLIQYYNGEERAKGNILERFSAQQFPDLHSELNLSSLELGDSALYFCASSVAPTYEQYFGPGTRLTVT.

This sequence joins TRBV6-4 and TRBJ1-5; possible D gene TRBD1, 5 bases. The CDR3 consists of 13 residues. Germline V lookup: CDR1 MRHNA, CDR2 SNTAGT. V gave up 5 bases and J gave up 9 bases, with 14 bases separating them. DNA of the CDR3: TGTGCCAGCAGTTCCCAGGGTGAAGGGCCCCAGCATTTT. Translation gives CASSSQGEGPQHF.

This chain joins TRBV15 and TRBJ2-2; TRBD1 matches at 9 bases. CDR1 LNHNV and CDR2 YYDKDF come from the germline V gene (reference sequence). The CDR3 covers 15 residues. Unmatched junction bases numbered 2, after V lost 0 bases and J lost 6 bases. The CDR3 protein is CATSRDTGGSGELFF. CDR3 nucleotides: TGTGCCACCAGCAGAGATACAGGGGGCTCCGGGGAGCTGTTTTTT.

The chain has TRBV10-3 and TRBJ2-7; D uncertain. Germline loops: CDR1 ENHRY, CDR2 SYGVKD. Between the trimmed V and J ends, which lost 4 bases and 3 bases, there was a span of 13 bases. The CDR3 totals 14 residues. This chain's CDR3 is CAISAGRSDYEQYF. CDR3 nucleotides: TGTGCCATCAGTGCGGGTCGTTCAGACTACGAGCAGTACTTC.